This record concerns one TCR beta chain sequence. Germline V gene data show CDR1 as SGHRS and CDR2 as YFSETQ. Trimming removed 0 bases from V and 4 bases from J, with 8 bases in between. This CDR3 comprises 14 residues. The sample comes from a study of blood T cell repertoires in COVID-19. This table comes from immunoSEQ multiplex PCR, and its TCRdb copy is limited to in-frame clones, with some not included. This sample carries fewer than 500,000 clones, 80% to 90% of them seen once, and the ten largest clones take 1% to 1.5%. Participant ages covered roughly 18 to 89 years across 20 to 25 US areas. Cohort 3 recovery required two negative PCRs, clearance, or symptom resolution.

Sequenced material: PBMCs or T cells enriched from blood (not recorded which). This clonotype was obtained from a man aged 25 to 45 who had recovered from COVID-19. The gene calls are TRBV5-1 and TRBJ2-1; weak D call: TRBD2 (6 bases). The DNA of the CDR3 is TGCGCCAGCAGCTTGGCGGGGGATTACAATGAGCAGTTCTTC. This codes for CASSLAGDYNEQFF.